This T cell receptor beta chain came from a study of Ad26.COV2.S vaccination and SARS-CoV-2 variants. Treatment denoted: approximately 18 received Ad26.COV2.S at low or high dose, single or two shots; roughly 5 received placebo; per-sample allocation not given. Samples analyzed were those drawn on day 63 after the first vaccine or placebo injection. The germline V and J ends were trimmed by 1 base and 1 base, with 7 bases remaining between them. The CDR3 has 14 residues. Per germline, CDR1 SEHNR and CDR2 FQNEAQ (reference sequence). Points from the study as a whole: Spike-specific responses of CD8+ and CD4+ T cells were reported to display substantial breadth after vaccination.

The repertoire was sequenced with immunoSEQ multiplex PCR; TCRdb's copy has only in-frame clones and lacks some. The sample yields about 250,000 clones, about 89% seen once. This clone was recorded many times. Antigen specificity is unknown. This TCR was sampled from a person aged 18-60 years who received the Ad26.COV2.S COVID-19 vaccine or a placebo. The chain links TRBV7-9 to TRBJ1-1; perhaps TRBD1 as D (5 bases). Here the sequenced sample was peripheral blood, taken in a trial of Ad26.COV2.S vaccine versus placebo. CDR3 DNA: TGTGCCAGCAGCTTAGACGGGACGAACACTGAAGCTTTCTTT. Translating gives CASSLDGTNTEAFF.